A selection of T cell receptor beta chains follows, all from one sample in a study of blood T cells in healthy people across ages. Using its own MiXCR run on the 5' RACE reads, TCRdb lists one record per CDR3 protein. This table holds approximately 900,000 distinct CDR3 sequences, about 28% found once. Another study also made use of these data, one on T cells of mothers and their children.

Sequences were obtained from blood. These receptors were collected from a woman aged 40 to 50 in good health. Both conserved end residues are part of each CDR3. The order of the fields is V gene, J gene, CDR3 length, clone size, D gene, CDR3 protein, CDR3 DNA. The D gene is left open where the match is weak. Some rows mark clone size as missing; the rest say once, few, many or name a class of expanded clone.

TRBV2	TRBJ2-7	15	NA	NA	CASSPTGRGAYEQYF	TGTGCCAGCAGTCCCACGGGCAGGGGAGCCTACGAGCAGTACTTC
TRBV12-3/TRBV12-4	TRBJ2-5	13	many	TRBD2	CASSFPGGETQYF	TGTGCCAGCAGTTTCCCCGGGGGGGAGACCCAGTACTTC
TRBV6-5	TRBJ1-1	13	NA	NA	CASSYRRNTEAFF	TGTGCCAGCAGTTACAGAAGGAACACTGAAGCTTTCTTT
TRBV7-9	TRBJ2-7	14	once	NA	CASSHQSSYNEQYF	TGTGCCAGCAGCCATCAGAGCTCCTACAATGAGCAGTACTTC
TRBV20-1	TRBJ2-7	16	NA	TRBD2	CSARGLAGGPSYEQYF	TGCAGTGCTAGAGGTCTAGCGGGGGGTCCCTCCTACGAGCAGTACTTC
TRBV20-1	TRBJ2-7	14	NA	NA	CSAGSVSGSTEQYF	TGCAGTGCCGGGTCCGTTAGTGGCTCTACCGAGCAGTACTTC
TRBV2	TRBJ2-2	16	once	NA	CASKVQRSLNTGELFF	TGTGCCAGCAAGGTACAGCGGTCCCTGAACACCGGGGAGCTGTTTTTT
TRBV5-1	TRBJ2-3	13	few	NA	CASSMGPTDTQYF	TGCGCCAGCAGCATGGGACCCACAGATACGCAGTATTTT
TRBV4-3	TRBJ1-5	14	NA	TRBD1	CASSNSGTGGTLHF	TGCGCCAGCAGTAACTCCGGGACAGGGGGTACTTTGCATTTT
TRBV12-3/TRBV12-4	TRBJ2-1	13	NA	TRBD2	CASRLAGGPYQFF	TGTGCCAGCCGACTAGCGGGGGGGCCCTATCAGTTCTTC
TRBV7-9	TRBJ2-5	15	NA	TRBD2	CASSPSGGTPETQYF	TGTGCCAGCAGCCCTAGCGGGGGGACCCCAGAGACCCAGTACTTC
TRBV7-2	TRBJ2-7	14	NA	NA	CASSPPGISYEQYF	TGTGCCAGCAGCCCCCCTGGGATCTCCTACGAGCAGTACTTC
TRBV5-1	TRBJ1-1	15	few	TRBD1	CASSLRTGGYTEAFF	TGCGCCAGCAGCCTACGGACAGGGGGATACACTGAAGCTTTCTTT
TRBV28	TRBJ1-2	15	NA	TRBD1	CASRPTDRGRDGYTF	TGTGCCAGCAGACCGACGGACAGGGGGCGGGATGGCTACACCTTC
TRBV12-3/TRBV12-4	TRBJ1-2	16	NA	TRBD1	CASSIPGQGRAYGYTF	TGTGCCAGCAGTATCCCCGGACAGGGACGGGCTTATGGCTACACCTTC
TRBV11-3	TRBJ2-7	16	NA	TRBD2	CASSLGGLAAYNEQYF	TGTGCCAGCAGCTTGGGGGGACTAGCGGCCTACAATGAGCAGTACTTC
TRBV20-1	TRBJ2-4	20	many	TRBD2	CSARSPLGTSGTTRWDIQYF	TGCAGTGCTAGGAGCCCCCTAGGGACTAGCGGGACCACGAGATGGGACATTCAGTACTTC
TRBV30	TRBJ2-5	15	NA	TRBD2	CAWSVLSGGKETQYF	TGTGCCTGGAGTGTACTTAGCGGGGGGAAAGAGACCCAGTACTTC
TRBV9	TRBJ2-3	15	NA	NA	CASRSPGTHTDTQYF	TGTGCCAGCAGGTCTCCGGGGACTCACACAGATACGCAGTATTTT
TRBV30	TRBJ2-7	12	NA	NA	CAWNRASYEQYF	TGTGCCTGGAATCGGGCCTCCTACGAGCAGTACTTC
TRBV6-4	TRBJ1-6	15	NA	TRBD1	CASSLRRGRNSPLHF	TGTGCCAGCAGTCTTCGAAGGGGGCGGAATTCACCCCTCCACTTT
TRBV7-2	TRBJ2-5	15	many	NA	CASSWGAGPQETQYF	TGTGCCAGCAGCTGGGGAGCAGGTCCCCAAGAGACCCAGTACTTC
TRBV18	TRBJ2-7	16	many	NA	CASSPFGGTSSYEQYF	TGTGCCAGCTCACCCTTTGGAGGGACGAGCAGCTACGAGCAGTACTTC